The clone carrying this T cell receptor (beta chain) was seen just once. Its antigen remains unknown. People who had autoimmune disease history or systemic immunosuppression were excluded. The CDR3 has 18 residues. V dropped 3 bases and J dropped 7; count of bases not matched to a gene: 14. Germline loops: CDR1 MGHRA, CDR2 YSYEKL. These data come from a study of OX40 agonist ivuxolimab in advanced cancers. Overall study context: Partial responses were observed in three patients, of whom one had hepatocellular carcinoma and two had cutaneous melanoma.

Study results and limitations: Both CD4+ and CD8+ T cell populations in blood had undergone clonal expansion by week 6 at 0.1 to 3.0 mg/kg. Expanded clones belonging to CD8+ T cells outnumbered, on average, those of CD4+.

TCRdb keeps only in-frame clones here, not all; method: immunoSEQ multiplex PCR. The table records under 90,000 clones, about 92% of them present only once. The TCR was taken from an adult with an advanced solid tumor such as melanoma, head and neck, liver or kidney cancer. The chain is built from TRBV4-1 and TRBJ2-1; 11 bases align to TRBD2. This material consisted of CD4+ or CD8+ T cells sorted from blood, taken in a trial of the OX40 agonist ivuxolimab. The CDR3 sequence is CASSQDGRGTSGNNEQFF. The CDR3 DNA follows: TGCGCCAGCAGCCAGGACGGAAGGGGGACTAGCGGAAATAATGAGCAGTTCTTC.